These 2 T cell receptor beta chains share one sample of origin, sequenced in a study of beta chain features in type 1 diabetes. All of the isolated RNA was reverse transcribed, so expressed TCRB transcripts were sequenced. Clones were sequenced by immunoSEQ multiplex PCR, and TCRdb holds only the in-frame ones, with some missing. There are 60,000 to 75,000 clones in the sample; almost 50% occur only once, and about 0.7% lies in the top ten. Study observations and caveats: The study found moderately but significantly shorter TCRB CDR3s in all four CD4+ subsets of Type 1 diabetes patients.

These TCRs are of unknown antigen specificity. Sequencing used central memory CD4+ T cells from blood. All receptors come from a young man with type 1 diabetes.

In regard to this clone: The sample has other DNA sequences that encode this CDR3 too. V gene TRBV27 combines with J gene TRBJ2-1; tentative D call: TRBD2 (7 bases). This CDR3 is built from 13 residues. Deletions cut 4 bases from V and 8 bases from J, with 12 bases between. Germline loops: CDR1 MNHEY, CDR2 SMNVEV (reference sequence). The CDR3 loop is CASSWREGDEQFF. In DNA form, the CDR3 reads TGTGCCAGCAGTTGGAGGGAGGGGGATGAGCAGTTCTTC.

The CDR3 reads CASSLAPGDYEQYF. CDR3 nucleotide sequence: TGCGCCAGCAGCTTGGCACCCGGTGACTACGAGCAGTACTTC. The chain has TRBV5-1 and TRBJ2-7; D gene unclear. The CDR3 loop spans 14 amino acids. Per the germline V gene, CDR1 is SGHRS and CDR2 is YFSETQ. Between the trimmed V and J ends, which lost 0 bases and 3 bases, there was a span of 10 bases.